One and the same sample provided the 9 T cell receptor beta chains below, sequenced in a study of blood T cell repertoires in COVID-19. The assay was immunoSEQ multiplex PCR, and TCRdb's table has in-frame clones only and misses some. The sample holds roughly 140,000 clones, approximately 88% seen once. The specimen sequenced was peripheral blood. The receptors come from a man aged 65-85 years with acute or convalescent COVID-19.

The gene calls are TRBV9 and TRBJ2-3; D gene uncertain. V lost 6 bases and J 1 base, leaving 9 bases between the germline ends. Germline CDR1 reads SGDLS; CDR2 reads YYNGEE. The CDR3 length is 13 residues. Written as DNA, the CDR3 is TGTGCCAGCAACATGTTCGGCACAGATACGCAGTATTTT. Its translation: CASNMFGTDTQYF.

This chain uses TRBV4-2 with TRBJ1-2, with D perhaps matching TRBD1 (6 bases). Germline V gives CDR1 LGHNA, CDR2 YNFKEQ. The CDR3 spans 18 residues. Trimming removed 5 bases from V and 4 bases from J, with 26 bases in between. CDR3 loop: CASSSYPIRDTSPYGYTF. CDR3 DNA sequence: TGTGCCAGCAGCTCCTACCCGATCCGGGACACCTCCCCCTATGGCTACACCTTC.

This chain uses TRBV6-5 with TRBJ2-5; 12 bases are shared with TRBD2. CDR3 size: 16 residues. With V trimmed by 0 bases and J by 4 bases, 3 bases remained unmatched. Germline CDR1 MNHEY, CDR2 SVGAGI. The CDR3 coding sequence is TGTGCCAGCAGTTACTCTACTAGCGGGAGGACAGAGACCCAGTACTTC. Its translation: CASSYSTSGRTETQYF.

CDR3 DNA sequence: TGTGCCAGCAAAGGGGTGCCCTACGAGCAGTACTTC. The encoded protein is CASKGVPYEQYF. This chain joins TRBV6-5 and TRBJ2-7; TRBD1 is a possible D gene (5 bases). The V gene lost 7 bases and the J gene lost 2 bases, with 9 bases spanning the gap. The germline V gene encodes CDR1 MNHEY and CDR2 SVGAGI. The CDR3 contains 12 residues.

The V and J genes are TRBV24-1 and TRBJ2-7; TRBD2 aligns across 10 bases. The CDR3 has 18 residues. The germline V gene has CDR1 KGHDR and CDR2 SFDVKD. The junction had 20 bases not matched to a gene; V was cut back by 10 bases and J by 3 bases. In DNA form, the CDR3 reads TGTGCCACGACCGAAGCCCTAGCGGGGGAACATGGGATCTACGAGCAGTACTTC. Translating it yields CATTEALAGEHGIYEQYF.

This clone was seen just once. V is TRBV28 and J is TRBJ2-7; weak D call: TRBD2 (6 bases). V dropped 5 bases and J dropped 4 bases, with 18 bases sitting between them. The CDR3 consists of 15 residues. The germline gives CDR1 MDHEN, CDR2 SYDVKM. CDR3 sequence: CASSTPGLATYEQYF. The CDR3 region has the DNA TGTGCCAGCAGTACCCCGGGGCTAGCGACATACGAGCAGTACTTC.

Points on this clone: This may stem from a read error, because a much larger clone lies one nucleotide away. This CDR3 is also generated by other DNA sequences in the sample. The chain uses TRBV2 and TRBJ2-7; 8 positions agree with TRBD1. The CDR3 covers 15 residues. Germline CDR1 and CDR2: SNHLY and FYNNEI. The DNA of the CDR3 is TGTGCCAGCAGCGTAGACAGGGGTAGTGGCTACGAGCAGTACTTT. This gives the protein CASSVDRGSGYEQYF.

The J gene is TRBJ1-1, the V gene TRBV11-2, with D unresolved. Deletions cut 1 base from V and 8 bases from J, with 8 bases between. Germline CDR1 reads SGHAT; CDR2 reads FQNNGV. The CDR3 consists of 12 residues. This CDR3 is CASSLGFAEAFF. In DNA, the CDR3 is TGTGCCAGCAGCTTAGGATTTGCGGAAGCTTTCTTT.

The rearrangement joins TRBV6-6 to TRBJ1-6; 8 bases line up with TRBD1. Germline CDR1 is MNHNY and CDR2 is SVGAGI (reference sequence). The J segment lost 5 bases and the V segment lost 5 bases, leaving 5 bases of the junction unmatched. The length of the CDR3 is 15 residues. This CDR3 is CASSRGTGHNSPLHF. DNA for the CDR3: TGTGCCAGCAGTCGGGGGACAGGCCATAATTCACCCCTCCACTTT.